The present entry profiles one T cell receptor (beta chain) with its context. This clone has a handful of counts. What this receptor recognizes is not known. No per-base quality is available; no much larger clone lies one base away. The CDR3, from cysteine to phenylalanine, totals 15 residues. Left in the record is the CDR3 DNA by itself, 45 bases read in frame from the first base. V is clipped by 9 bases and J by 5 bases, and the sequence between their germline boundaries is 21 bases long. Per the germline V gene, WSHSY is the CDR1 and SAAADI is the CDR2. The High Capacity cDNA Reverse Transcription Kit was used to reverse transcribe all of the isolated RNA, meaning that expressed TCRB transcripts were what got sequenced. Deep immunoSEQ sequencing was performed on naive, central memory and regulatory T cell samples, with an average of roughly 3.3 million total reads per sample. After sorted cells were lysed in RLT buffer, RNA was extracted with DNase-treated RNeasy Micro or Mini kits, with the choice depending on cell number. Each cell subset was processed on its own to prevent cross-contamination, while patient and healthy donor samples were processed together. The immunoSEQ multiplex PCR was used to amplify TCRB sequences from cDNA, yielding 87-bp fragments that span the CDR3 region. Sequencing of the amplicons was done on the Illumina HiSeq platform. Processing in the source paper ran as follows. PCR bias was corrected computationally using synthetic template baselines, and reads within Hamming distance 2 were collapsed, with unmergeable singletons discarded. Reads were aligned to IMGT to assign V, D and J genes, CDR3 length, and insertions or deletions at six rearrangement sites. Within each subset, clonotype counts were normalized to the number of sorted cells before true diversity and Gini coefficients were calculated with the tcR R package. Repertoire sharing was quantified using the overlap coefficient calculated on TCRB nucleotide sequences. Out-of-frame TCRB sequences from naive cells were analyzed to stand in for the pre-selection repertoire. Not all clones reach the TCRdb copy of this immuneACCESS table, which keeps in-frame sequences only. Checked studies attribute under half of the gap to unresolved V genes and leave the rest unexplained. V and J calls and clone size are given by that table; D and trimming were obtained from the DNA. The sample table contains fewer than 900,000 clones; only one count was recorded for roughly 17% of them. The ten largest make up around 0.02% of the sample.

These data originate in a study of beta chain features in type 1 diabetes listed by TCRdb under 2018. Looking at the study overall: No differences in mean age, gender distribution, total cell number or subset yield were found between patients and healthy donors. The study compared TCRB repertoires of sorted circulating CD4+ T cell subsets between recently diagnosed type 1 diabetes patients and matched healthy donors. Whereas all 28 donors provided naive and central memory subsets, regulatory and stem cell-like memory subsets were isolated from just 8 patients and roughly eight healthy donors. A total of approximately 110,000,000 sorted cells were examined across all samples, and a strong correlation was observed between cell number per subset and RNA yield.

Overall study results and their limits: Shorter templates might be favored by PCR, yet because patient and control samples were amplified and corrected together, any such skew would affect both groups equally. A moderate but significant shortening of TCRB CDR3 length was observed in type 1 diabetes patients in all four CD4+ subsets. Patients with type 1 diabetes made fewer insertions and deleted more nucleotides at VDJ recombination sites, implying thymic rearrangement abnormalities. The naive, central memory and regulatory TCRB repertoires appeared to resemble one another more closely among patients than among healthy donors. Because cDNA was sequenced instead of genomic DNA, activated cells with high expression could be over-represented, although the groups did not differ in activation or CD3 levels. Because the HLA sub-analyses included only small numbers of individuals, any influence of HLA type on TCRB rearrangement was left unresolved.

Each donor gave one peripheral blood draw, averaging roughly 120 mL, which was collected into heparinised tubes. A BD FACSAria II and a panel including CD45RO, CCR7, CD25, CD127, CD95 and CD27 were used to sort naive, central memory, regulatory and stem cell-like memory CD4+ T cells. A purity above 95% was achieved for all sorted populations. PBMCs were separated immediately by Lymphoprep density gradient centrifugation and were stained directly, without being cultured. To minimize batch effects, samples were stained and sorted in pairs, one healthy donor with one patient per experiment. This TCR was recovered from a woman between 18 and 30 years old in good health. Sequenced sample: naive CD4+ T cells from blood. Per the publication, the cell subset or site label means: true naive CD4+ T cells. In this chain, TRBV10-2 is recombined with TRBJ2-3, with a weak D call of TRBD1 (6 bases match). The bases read TGCGCCAGTAAGAGAGGACAGCCCCCACTAGATACGCAGTATTTT. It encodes CASKRGQPPLDTQYF.